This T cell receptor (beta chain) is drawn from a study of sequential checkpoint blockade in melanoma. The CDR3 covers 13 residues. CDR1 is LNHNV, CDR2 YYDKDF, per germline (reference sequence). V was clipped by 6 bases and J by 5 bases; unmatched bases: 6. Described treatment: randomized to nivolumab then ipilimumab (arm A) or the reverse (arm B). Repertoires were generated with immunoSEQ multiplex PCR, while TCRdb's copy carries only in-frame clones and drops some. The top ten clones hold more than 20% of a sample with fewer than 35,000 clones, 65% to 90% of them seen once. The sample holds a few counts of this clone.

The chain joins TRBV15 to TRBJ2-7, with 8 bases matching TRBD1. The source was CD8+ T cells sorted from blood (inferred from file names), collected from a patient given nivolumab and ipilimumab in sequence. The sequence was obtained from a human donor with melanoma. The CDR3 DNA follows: TGTGCCACCAGGCGGACAGGGAACCACGAGCAGTACTTC. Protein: CATRRTGNHEQYF.